These 17 T cell receptor beta chains share one sample of origin, sequenced in a study of graft-versus-host responses after intestinal transplantation. Their cognate antigens are unknown. The method was immunoSEQ multiplex PCR; TCRdb's version includes in-frame clones alone and lacks a portion of them. The profile shows around 100,000 clones, more than 85% of them singletons. The material sequenced was unstimulated CD8+ T cells sorted from spleen or lymph node cells, taken before intestinal transplant. The receptors were gathered from a human donor who received an intestinal transplant.

J is TRBJ2-5 and V is TRBV15; 7 bases fit TRBD1. This CDR3 spans 15 amino acids. Germline CDR1 is LNHNV and CDR2 is YYDKDF (reference sequence). The trim removed 5 bases at V and 5 bases at J, leaving 11 bases unmatched. The CDR3 loop is CATSSRQGVKETQYF. The CDR3 DNA reads TGTGCCACCAGCTCCCGACAGGGAGTGAAGGAGACCCAGTACTTC. The variable domain in full, with the rest retrieved from reference TRBV15 and TRBJ2-5, is DAMVIQNPRYQVTQFGKPVTLSCSQTLNHNVMYWYQQKSSQAPKLLFHYYDKDFNNEADTPDNFQSRRPNTSFCFLDIRSPGLGDTAMYLCATSSRQGVKETQYFGPGTRLLVL.

V usage is TRBV7-6 and J usage is TRBJ1-6; TRBD1 matches 7 bases. CDR3 length: 15 residues. V gave up 5 bases and J gave up 5 bases; unmatched junction bases: 6. Germline CDR1 SGHVS, CDR2 FNYEAQ. Here the CDR3 reads CASSPTGQDNSPLHF. The CDR3 region has the DNA TGTGCCAGCAGCCCTACCGGACAGGATAATTCACCCCTCCACTTT.

The chain uses TRBV4-1 and TRBJ1-1, with D unresolved. Trimming cost V 2 bases and J 8 bases, with 12 bases left between them. Germline lookup yields CDR1 MGHRA and CDR2 YSYEKL. This CDR3 has 13 residues. The CDR3 spells CASSQYWGVEAFF. The DNA for the CDR3 is TGCGCCAGCAGCCAATATTGGGGTGTAGAAGCTTTCTTT.

The rearrangement joins TRBV7-6 to TRBJ2-7; 7 bases fit TRBD2. The CDR3 runs 16 residues. V lost 5 bases, J lost 5 bases, and 15 bases stayed unmatched. Germline CDR1 and CDR2: SGHVS and FNYEAQ. The CDR3 DNA reads TGTGCCAGCAGCCTTCAGACTAGCCCACCATTGAACGAGCAGTACTTC. Its translation is CASSLQTSPPLNEQYF.

CDR3 sequence (DNA): TGTGCCAGCCCCGGGGAGCGGGGGGCCTCCTACGAGCAGTACTTC. Residues: CASPGERGASYEQYF. The chain recombines TRBV6-1 with TRBJ2-7, with 9 nucleotides matching TRBD2. The CDR3 spans 15 residues. CDR1 and CDR2 from the germline V gene are MNHNS and SASEGT. The trim removed 8 bases at V and 0 bases at J, leaving 8 bases unmatched.

This clone has only one observation. This chain joins TRBV7-2 and TRBJ2-5; tentative D call: TRBD2 (6 bases). The CDR3 contains 15 residues. The germline V gene encodes CDR1 SGHTA and CDR2 FQGNSA. Trimming pared 5 bases from V and 2 bases from J, leaving 15 bases between. The CDR3: CASSKRPSAQETQYF. The CDR3, as DNA: TGTGCCAGCAGCAAACGGCCTAGCGCACAAGAGACCCAGTACTTC. Looking up the rest from reference TRBV7-2 and TRBJ2-5 gives the full variable domain: GAGVSQSPSNKVTEKGKDVELRCDPISGHTALYWYRQSLGQGLEFLIYFQGNSAPDKSGLPSDRFSAERTGGSVSTLTIQRTQQEDSAVYLCASSKRPSAQETQYFGPGTRLLVL.

V and J are TRBV19 and TRBJ2-1; 12 nucleotides agree with TRBD1. The germline V gene encodes CDR1 LNHDA and CDR2 SQIVND (reference sequence). The CDR3 consists of 14 residues. The trim removed 9 bases at V and 7 bases at J, leaving 7 bases unmatched. The CDR3 here is CASLGQGAWNEQFF. The CDR3 coding sequence is TGTGCCAGCTTGGGACAGGGGGCGTGGAATGAGCAGTTCTTC.

This chain links TRBV2 with TRBJ2-1, with D perhaps matching TRBD2 (6 bases). Trimming stripped 8 bases from V and 4 bases from J, with 18 bases between. Germline CDR1 is SNHLY and CDR2 is FYNNEI. This CDR3 is built from 15 residues. The CDR3 nucleotides read TGTGCCAGCGGGGGGAGTAGCGGTCAATACAATGAGCAGTTCTTC. It encodes CASGGSSGQYNEQFF.

The V call is TRBV6-1, the J call TRBJ2-7; D might be TRBD1 or TRBD2, each matching 5 bases. The length of the CDR3 is 9 residues. V lost 11 bases to trimming and J lost 4 bases, with 6 bases between them. CDR1 MNHNS and CDR2 SASEGT come from the germline V gene. CDR3 nucleotide sequence: TGTGCCGGGGGTTACGAGCAGTACTTC. Translation: CAGGYEQYF.

The chain joins TRBV4-1 to TRBJ2-1; 13 nucleotides agree with TRBD2. The CDR3 sequence is 17 residues long. Germline assignment: CDR1 MGHRA and CDR2 YSYEKL. V shed 0 bases, J shed 9 bases, and the junction held 8 bases outside the gene matches. CDR3 DNA: TGCGCCAGCAGCCAAGAGGCCACTAGCGGGGGGGCCTTTGAGCAGTTCTTC. It specifies CASSQEATSGGAFEQFF.

This chain uses TRBV29-1 with TRBJ2-2; a possible D gene is TRBD1 (6 bases). Trimming left V 6 bases short and J 3 bases short, with 11 bases between. The CDR3 is 13 residues long. The germline V gene has CDR1 SQVTM and CDR2 ANQGSEA. The DNA for the CDR3 is TGCAGCGTCCGGGACATCGACACCGGGGAGCTGTTTTTT. This translates into CSVRDIDTGELFF.

The chain uses TRBV9 and TRBJ2-1; unclear D gene. Trimming pared 0 bases from V and 4 bases from J, leaving 11 bases between. Germline assignment: CDR1 SGDLS and CDR2 YYNGEE. The CDR3 runs 15 residues. DNA of the CDR3: TGTGCCAGCAGCGTAGCGGCAGTATCTTACAATGAGCAGTTCTTC. Protein sequence: CASSVAAVSYNEQFF.

V gene TRBV5-1 combines with J gene TRBJ2-5, with D tentatively TRBD1 (5 bases). The CDR3 loop spans 14 amino acids. V shed 4 bases and J shed 0 bases, with 10 bases lying between them. Germline CDR1 is SGHRS and CDR2 is YFSETQ. The CDR3 here is CASSEQVDQETQYF. In DNA, the CDR3 is TGCGCCAGCAGCGAACAGGTGGACCAAGAGACCCAGTACTTC.

This chain uses TRBV4-1 with TRBJ1-1, with D unresolved. Between the trimmed V and J ends, which lost 0 bases and 7 bases, there was a span of 12 bases. Germline V lookup: CDR1 MGHRA, CDR2 YSYEKL. The CDR3 totals 14 residues. Here the CDR3 DNA reads TGCGCCAGCAGCCAAGAGTCGCGGGGTAATGAAGCTTTCTTT. As protein: CASSQESRGNEAFF.

The chain links TRBV4-1 to TRBJ1-1; D possibly corresponds to TRBD1 (6 bases). Per the germline V gene, CDR1 is MGHRA and CDR2 is YSYEKL. The CDR3 spans 15 residues. V was shortened by 2 bases and J by 0 bases, with 10 bases between the two germline ends. CDR3 nucleotide sequence: TGCGCCAGCAGCCAAAGGGGGGTTATGAACACTGAAGCTTTCTTT. Its translation: CASSQRGVMNTEAFF.

The count of this clone is one. The chain combines TRBV6-1 with TRBJ1-6; no definite D call. The CDR3 consists of 13 residues. Between the trimmed V and J ends, which lost 0 bases and 10 bases, there was a span of 7 bases. CDR1 MNHNS and CDR2 SASEGT come from the germline V gene. For the CDR3, the DNA is TGTGCCAGCAGTGAAGCGCCAGAATCACCCCTCCACTTT. The encoded protein is CASSEAPESPLHF.

CDR3 region: CASSFPSETANTGELFF. Written as DNA, the CDR3 is TGCGCCAGCAGTTTCCCTAGCGAGACAGCGAACACCGGGGAGCTGTTTTTT. This sequence joins TRBV5-1 and TRBJ2-2; D may be TRBD2 (6 bases). The CDR3 runs to 17 residues. V dropped 5 bases and J dropped 0 bases, with 17 bases sitting between them. CDR1 and CDR2 from the germline V gene are SGHRS and YFSETQ.